This T cell receptor beta chain derives from a study of blood T cell repertoires in COVID-19. The wider study: Collection of acute and convalescent COVID-19 samples took place in the United States, Italy and Spain. T cells, B-cell-depleted T cells, or PBMCs supplied cDNA or gDNA.

The germline V gene encodes CDR1 SGHRS and CDR2 YFSETQ. This CDR3 has 13 residues. Trimming cost V 4 bases and J 4 bases; bases outside gene matches: 4. Some clones are missing from TCRdb's copy, which holds only in-frame ones; the method was immunoSEQ multiplex PCR. In the table there are about 18,000 clones, roughly nine tenths of which are singletons. This clone was counted between two and nine times. This rearrangement joins TRBV5-1 to TRBJ1-1, with 7 bases that match TRBD1. The receptor's source is a man between 60 and 75 years old with active COVID-19. The sample comprised peripheral blood. CDR3 DNA: TGCGCCAGCAGCCCGACAGGGTTCACTGAAGCTTTCTTT. This translates into CASSPTGFTEAFF.